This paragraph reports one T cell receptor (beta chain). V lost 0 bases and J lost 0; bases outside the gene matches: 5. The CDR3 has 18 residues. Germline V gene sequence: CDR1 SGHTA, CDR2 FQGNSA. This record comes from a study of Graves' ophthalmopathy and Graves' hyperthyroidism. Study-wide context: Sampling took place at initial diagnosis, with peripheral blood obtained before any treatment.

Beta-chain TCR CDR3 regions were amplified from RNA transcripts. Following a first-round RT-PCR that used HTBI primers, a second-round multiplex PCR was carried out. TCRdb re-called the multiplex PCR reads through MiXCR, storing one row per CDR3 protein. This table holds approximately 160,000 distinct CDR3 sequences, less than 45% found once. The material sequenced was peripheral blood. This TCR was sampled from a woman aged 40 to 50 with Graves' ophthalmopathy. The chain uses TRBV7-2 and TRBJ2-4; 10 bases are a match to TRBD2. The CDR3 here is CASSLAVAGGLAKNIQYF. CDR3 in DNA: TGTGCCAGCAGCTTAGCGGTAGCGGGAGGTTTAGCCAAAAACATTCAGTACTTC.